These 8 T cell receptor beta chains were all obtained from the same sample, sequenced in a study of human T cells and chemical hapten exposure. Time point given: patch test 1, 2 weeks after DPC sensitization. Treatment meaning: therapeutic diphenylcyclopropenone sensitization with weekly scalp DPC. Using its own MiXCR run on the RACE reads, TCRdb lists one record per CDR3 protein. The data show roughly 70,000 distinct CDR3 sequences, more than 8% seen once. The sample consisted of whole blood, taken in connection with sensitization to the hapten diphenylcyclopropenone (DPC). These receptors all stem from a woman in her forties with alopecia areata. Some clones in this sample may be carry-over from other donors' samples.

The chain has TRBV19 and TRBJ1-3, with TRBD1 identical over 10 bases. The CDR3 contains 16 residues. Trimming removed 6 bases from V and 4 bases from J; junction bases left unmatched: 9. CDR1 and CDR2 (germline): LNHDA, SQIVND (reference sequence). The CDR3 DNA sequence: TGTGCCAGTAGGAGGGCCCGACAGGGGGCCGGAAACACCATATATTTT. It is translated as CASRRARQGAGNTIYF.

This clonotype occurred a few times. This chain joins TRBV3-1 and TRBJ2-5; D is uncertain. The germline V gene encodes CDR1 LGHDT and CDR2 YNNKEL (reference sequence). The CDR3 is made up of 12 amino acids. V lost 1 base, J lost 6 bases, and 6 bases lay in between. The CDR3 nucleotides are TGTGCCAGCAGCCAAGTAATGAAGACCCAGTACTTC. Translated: CASSQVMKTQYF.

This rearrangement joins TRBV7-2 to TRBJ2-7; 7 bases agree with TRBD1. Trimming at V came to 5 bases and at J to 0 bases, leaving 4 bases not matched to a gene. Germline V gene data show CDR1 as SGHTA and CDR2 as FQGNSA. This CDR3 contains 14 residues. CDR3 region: CASSRDSSSYEQYF. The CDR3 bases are TGTGCCAGCAGCCGGGACAGTAGCTCCTACGAGCAGTACTTC.

CDR3 in DNA: TGTGCCACCTCGAAAGGACACTCCCGGGGCTACACCTTC. Protein sequence: CATSKGHSRGYTF. The genes are TRBV24-1 and TRBJ1-2; a weak D match, TRBD1 (5 bases). The CDR3 has 13 amino acids. Germline CDR1 and CDR2: KGHDR and SFDVKD. The germline V and J ends were trimmed by 9 bases and 8 bases, with 18 bases remaining between them.

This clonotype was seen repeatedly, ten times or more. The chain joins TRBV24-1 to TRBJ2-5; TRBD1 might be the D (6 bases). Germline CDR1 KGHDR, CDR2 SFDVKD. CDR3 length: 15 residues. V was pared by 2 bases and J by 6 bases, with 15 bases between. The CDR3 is CATSDSQGVGKTQYF. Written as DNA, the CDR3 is TGTGCCACCAGTGATTCACAGGGCGTCGGGAAGACCCAGTACTTC.

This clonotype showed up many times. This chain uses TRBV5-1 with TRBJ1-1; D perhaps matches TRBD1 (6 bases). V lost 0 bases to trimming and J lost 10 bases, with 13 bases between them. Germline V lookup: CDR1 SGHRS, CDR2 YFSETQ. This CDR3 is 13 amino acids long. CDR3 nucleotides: TGCGCCAGCAGCTTGGCCTACAGGGACGGAGCTTTCTTT. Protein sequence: CASSLAYRDGAFF.

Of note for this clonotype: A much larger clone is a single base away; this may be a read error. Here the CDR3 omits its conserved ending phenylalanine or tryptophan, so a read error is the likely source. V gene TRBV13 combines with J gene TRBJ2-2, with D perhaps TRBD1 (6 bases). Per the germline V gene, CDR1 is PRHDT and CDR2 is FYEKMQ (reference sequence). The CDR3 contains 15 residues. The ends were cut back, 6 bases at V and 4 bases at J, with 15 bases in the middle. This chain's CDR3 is CASSFITGSTGELFL. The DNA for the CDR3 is TGTGCCAGCAGTTTTATAACAGGGTCCACCGGGGAGCTGTTTCTT.

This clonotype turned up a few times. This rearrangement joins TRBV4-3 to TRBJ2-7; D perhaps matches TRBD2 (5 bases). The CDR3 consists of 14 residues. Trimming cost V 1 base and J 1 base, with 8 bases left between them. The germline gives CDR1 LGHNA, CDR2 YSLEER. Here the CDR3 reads CASSQGRRSYEQYF. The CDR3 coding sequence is TGCGCCAGCAGCCAAGGGAGGAGGTCCTACGAGCAGTACTTC.